A selection of T cell receptor beta chains follows, all from one sample in a study of cytomegalovirus exposure and HLA in healthy donors. Assay: immunoSEQ multiplex PCR; the TCRdb copy retains only in-frame clones and omits some. Of roughly 100,000 clones listed, about 95% were seen once; the top ten hold 0.8% to 0.9%. The sequencing input was PBMCs. The origin of the receptors is a woman aged 18-35 years in good health and CMV-seronegative. CDR3s include the opening cysteine and the closing phenylalanine or tryptophan. The D gene is left open where the match is weak. Some rows have no size entry. The others give once, few or many, or a class for an expanded clone.

d_call	v_call	clone_size	j_call	cdr3_nt	cdr3_aa
-	TRBV28	-	TRBJ2-2	TGTGCCAGCAGTTTTTCACAGGCGAACACCGGGGAGCTGTTTTTT	CASSFSQANTGELFF
-	TRBV18	-	TRBJ1-2	TGTGCCAGCTCCCTCGAACAGGGTGGAGATGGCTACACCTTC	CASSLEQGGDGYTF
-	TRBV4-3	once	TRBJ1-2	TGCGCCAGCAGCCAAGGCGAAGCGTTGCCTTATGGCTACACCTTC	CASSQGEALPYGYTF
TRBD2	TRBV7-2	few	TRBJ2-5	TGTGCCAGCAGCTTACACGCACTAGCGGGTCAAGAGACCCAGTACTTC	CASSLHALAGQETQYF
TRBD2	TRBV12-5	once	TRBJ2-2	TGTGCTAGTGCCTTGGGGGGGACCGGGGAGCTGTTTTTT	CASALGGTGELFF
-	TRBV28	-	TRBJ2-5	TGTGCCAGCAGTTTTACATGGCAAGAGACCCAGTACTTC	CASSFTWQETQYF
TRBD1	TRBV7-4	-	TRBJ1-3	TGTGCCAGCAGCCCTTCCGGGACAGGCGCCCACTCTGGAAACACCATATATTTT	CASSPSGTGAHSGNTIYF
TRBD1	TRBV7-7	-	TRBJ2-3	TGTGCTAGCAGCCCGGACAGGGGAGATACGCAGTATTTT	CASSPDRGDTQYF
-	TRBV21-1	-	TRBJ1-4	TGTGCCAGCAGCACCTCCAGGGGAGAAAAACTGTTTTTT	CASSTSRGEKLFF
-	TRBV9	-	TRBJ2-6	TGTGCCAGCAGCGTAGAACCCGCGGTCAACGTCCTGACTTTC	CASSVEPAVNVLTF
TRBD1	TRBV27	-	TRBJ1-2	TGTGCCAGCAGTCCAAGGACAGGGACGGTTGGCTACACCTTC	CASSPRTGTVGYTF
-	TRBV19	-	TRBJ2-6	TGTGCCAGTAGCTTAGGGGCTGGGGCCAACGTCCTGACTTTC	CASSLGAGANVLTF
TRBD1	TRBV4-3	few	TRBJ1-2	TGCGCCAGCAGCCAGGACAGGGACCGCTATGGCTACACCTTC	CASSQDRDRYGYTF
-	TRBV6-5	once	TRBJ2-2	TGTGCCAGCAGTTACGGCGGGTCCGGGGAGCTGTTTTTT	CASSYGGSGELFF
TRBD2	TRBV5-6	-	TRBJ2-5	TGTGCCAGCAGCTCGAGCGGGGGGGTTCAAGAGACCCAGTACTTC	CASSSSGGVQETQYF
TRBD2	TRBV11-2	-	TRBJ2-2	TGTGCCAGCAGCCCCCGGTCAGCGGGGGCCGCGAACACCGGGGAGCTGTTTTTT	CASSPRSAGAANTGELFF
TRBD1	TRBV11-2	-	TRBJ2-1	TGTGCCAGCAGCCAAATTCCGGGACAGGCAGAGGGAAATGAGCAGTTCTTC	CASSQIPGQAEGNEQFF
-	TRBV5-5	-	TRBJ1-4	TGTGCCAGCAGCGCGGTTGGAGGGTCTGAGGCTAATGAAAAACTGTTTTTT	CASSAVGGSEANEKLFF
-	TRBV6-1	-	TRBJ2-7	TGTGCCAGCAGTGACCCGGACTCACAAAACTCCTACGAGCAGTACTTC	CASSDPDSQNSYEQYF
-	TRBV6-1	-	TRBJ2-5	TGTGCCAGCACCCGACGGGACCAAGAGACCCAGTACTTC	CASTRRDQETQYF
-	TRBV28	-	TRBJ1-1	TGTGCCAGCAGTTTGGGAGGTATGGGGTTTGATGCTGAAGCTTTCTTT	CASSLGGMGFDAEAFF
-	TRBV5-1	-	TRBJ2-7	TGCGCCAGCAGCTTGGCTGGAGTAGGCGAGCAGTACTTC	CASSLAGVGEQYF
-	TRBV2	-	TRBJ1-2	TGTGCCAGCTCCCAAACCCCGGGATCGGGTTTAGGCTACACCTTC	CASSQTPGSGLGYTF
-	TRBV27	-	TRBJ2-7	TGTGCCAGCAGTCCCACAGGGAAGCCCCTCTACGAGCAGTACTTC	CASSPTGKPLYEQYF
-	TRBV7-6	-	TRBJ2-7	TGTGCCAGCAGCTTAGTTGCGGAGGCTCTCTACGAGCAGTACTTC	CASSLVAEALYEQYF
-	TRBV6-5	-	TRBJ1-3	TGTGCCAGCAGTTACTCCCAGGACTCTGGAAACACCATATATTTT	CASSYSQDSGNTIYF
TRBD2	TRBV27	-	TRBJ2-4	TGTGCCAGCAGTTTAGGGGGGGGGAACATTCAGTACTTC	CASSLGGGNIQYF
-	TRBV11-2	-	TRBJ2-3	TGTGCCAGCAGCCCACAACAGCCCCCTCGGTCTACGCAGTATTTT	CASSPQQPPRSTQYF
TRBD2	TRBV2	-	TRBJ2-5	TGTGCCAGCCAACGACTAGCAGCCCGTCAAGAGACCCAGTACTTC	CASQRLAARQETQYF
-	TRBV27	once	TRBJ2-7	TGTGCCAGCAGCCCTAACCCCTACGAGCAGTACTTC	CASSPNPYEQYF
-	TRBV6-4	many	TRBJ1-2	TGTGCCAGCAGTGACGAGAGGGGGGGGCCCTATGGCTACACCTTC	CASSDERGGPYGYTF
-	TRBV6-5	once	TRBJ2-7	TGTGCCAGCAATTACGGGGCAGGGGCTTCCTACGAGCAGTACTTC	CASNYGAGASYEQYF
-	TRBV9	-	TRBJ1-2	TGTGCCAGCAGCTCCTTAGCTGACGTCTACACCTTC	CASSSLADVYTF
TRBD2	TRBV11-3	-	TRBJ2-7	TGTGCCAGCAGCTCGACTAGCGGGGGCCCGGGCGAGCAGTACTTC	CASSSTSGGPGEQYF
-	TRBV7-8	-	TRBJ2-7	TGTGCCAGCAGGCGCCTCGGACTGGGATTCTTCGACGAGCAGTACTTC	CASRRLGLGFFDEQYF
-	TRBV6-6	once	TRBJ2-3	TGTGCCAGCAGTTCCCCGACAGGAAGCACAGATACGCAGTATTTT	CASSSPTGSTDTQYF
TRBD2	TRBV4-2	-	TRBJ2-1	TGTGCCAGCGGGACTAGCGGGGGGTTGAATGAGCAGTTCTTC	CASGTSGGLNEQFF
TRBD2	TRBV6-4	few	TRBJ2-1	TGTGCCAGCAGTGACGCGTCGGGGGGGCTAAGTGAGCAGTTCTTC	CASSDASGGLSEQFF
TRBD1	TRBV10-2	-	TRBJ2-7	TGCGCCAGCAGTGGAGGGACAGGGAATAAGTACGAGCAGTACTTC	CASSGGTGNKYEQYF
TRBD1	TRBV19	-	TRBJ1-3	TGTGCCAGTAGTATAGATGACAGGGCTTACTCTGGAAACACCATATATTTT	CASSIDDRAYSGNTIYF
-	TRBV9	-	TRBJ1-2	TGTGCCAGCAGCGTAGGTCAGGGCACCTATGGCTACACCTTC	CASSVGQGTYGYTF
TRBD1	TRBV6-1	-	TRBJ2-1	TGTGCCAGCAGTGAAGGCGAAGGGACAGGGTACAATGAGCAGTTCTTC	CASSEGEGTGYNEQFF
TRBD2	TRBV14	-	TRBJ2-1	TGTGTCAGCAGCCTACTGACTAGCGGGAGTTCCAGTGAGCAGTTCTTC	CVSSLLTSGSSSEQFF
TRBD1	TRBV7-8	-	TRBJ2-3	TGTGCCAGCAGCCCCGAGACAGGGGCCCCCACAGATACGCAGTATTTT	CASSPETGAPTDTQYF
-	TRBV27	-	TRBJ1-4	TGTGCCAGCAGTCCGCCGGTTCCGGGAGGAAATGAAAAACTGTTTTTT	CASSPPVPGGNEKLFF
TRBD2	TRBV25-1	-	TRBJ2-3	TGTGCCAGCAGGACTAGCGGGACGTACACAGATACGCAGTATTTT	CASRTSGTYTDTQYF
-	TRBV6-5	-	TRBJ2-3	TGTGCCAGCAGTTACTTCGGGGGGCCCACAGATACGCAGTATTTT	CASSYFGGPTDTQYF
TRBD1	TRBV27	-	TRBJ2-2	TGTGCCAGCAGTTACCGGGACAGGGAAAGCGGGGAGCTGTTTTTT	CASSYRDRESGELFF
-	TRBV19	-	TRBJ1-6	TGTGCCAGTTCGGTAGGAGGGATAGTTAATTCACCCCTCCACTTT	CASSVGGIVNSPLHF
-	TRBV29-1	-	TRBJ1-2	TGCAGCGTGCAGGGTTACGGTAACTATGGCTACACCTTC	CSVQGYGNYGYTF
TRBD1	TRBV29-1	-	TRBJ2-7	TGCAGCGTTACTTCCCTGACAGGGGGGGGATACGAGCAGTACTTC	CSVTSLTGGGYEQYF
TRBD2	TRBV4-1	-	TRBJ2-5	TGCGCCAGCAGCCAAGGAACGGGACTAGCGGAAGAGACCCAGTACTTC	CASSQGTGLAEETQYF
TRBD1	TRBV27	-	TRBJ1-2	TGTGCCAGCAGGGGACAAGGGACAGACTATGGCTACACCTTC	CASRGQGTDYGYTF
-	TRBV15	-	TRBJ2-1	TGTGCCACCAGCAGAGATCGTAGCTCCACCCAGTCGGGAGAGCAGTTCTTC	CATSRDRSSTQSGEQFF
-	TRBV30	-	TRBJ1-1	TGTGCCTGGAGTGTACGGCGGGAAGCTTTCTTT	CAWSVRREAFF
TRBD2	TRBV4-1	-	TRBJ2-5	TGCGCCAGCAGCCAAGTCCGGAGGGCTAGCGGGGGCCAAGAGACCCAGTACTTC	CASSQVRRASGGQETQYF
-	TRBV10-2	-	TRBJ2-7	TGCGCCAGCAGTGATCCGCGCGAGCAGTACTTC	CASSDPREQYF